This T cell receptor beta chain was identified during a study of Ad26.COV2.S vaccination and SARS-CoV-2 variants. Study information: Within the COV1001 Ad26.COV2.S trial arm, the donor was enrolled. Participants got Ad26.COV2.S intramuscularly, once or twice 56 days apart.

The repertoire was sequenced with immunoSEQ multiplex PCR; TCRdb's copy has only in-frame clones and lacks some. Found here are roughly 240,000 clones, roughly 88% of them singletons; the top ten hold roughly a tenth. The study's findings and limits: Vaccine recipients showed a spike-specific TCR breadth that was higher than in placebo recipients.

The treatment denotes: 15 to 20 received Ad26.COV2.S at low or high dose, single or two shots; roughly five received placebo; per-sample allocation not given. Following the first vaccine or placebo injection, samples were taken on day 63. A note on this clone: The antigen is undetermined.

Germline V gene lookup returns CDR1 WNHNN and CDR2 SYGVQD (reference sequence). The CDR3 sequence is 17 residues long. With V trimmed by 1 base and J by 3 bases, 7 bases remained unmatched. Here the sequenced sample was peripheral blood, taken in a trial of Ad26.COV2.S vaccine versus placebo. This TCR was sampled from a person aged 18 to 65 who received the Ad26.COV2.S COVID-19 vaccine or a placebo. The V gene is TRBV10-1, the J gene TRBJ2-3; 10 positions match TRBD1. The CDR3 is CASSEFPGTGETDTQYF. CDR3 in DNA: TGCGCCAGCAGTGAGTTCCCCGGGACAGGGGAGACAGATACGCAGTATTTT.